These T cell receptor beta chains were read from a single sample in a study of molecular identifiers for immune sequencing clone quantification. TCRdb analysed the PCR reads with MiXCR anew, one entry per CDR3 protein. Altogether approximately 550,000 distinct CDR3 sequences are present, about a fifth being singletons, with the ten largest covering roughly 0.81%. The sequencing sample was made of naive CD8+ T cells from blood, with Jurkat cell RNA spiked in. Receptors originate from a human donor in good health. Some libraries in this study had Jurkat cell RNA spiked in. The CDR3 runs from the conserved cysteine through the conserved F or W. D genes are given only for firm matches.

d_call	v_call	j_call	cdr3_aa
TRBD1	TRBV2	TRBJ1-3	CASSDPGQIQNTIYF
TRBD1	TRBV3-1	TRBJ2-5	CASSHVTGGKTQYF
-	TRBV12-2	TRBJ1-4	CASRLACLNRPF
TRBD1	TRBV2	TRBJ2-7	CASSPGTGVEQYF
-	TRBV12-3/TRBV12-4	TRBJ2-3	CASSRRGVTDTQYF
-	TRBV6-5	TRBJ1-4	CASSYSPRDHDHLFF
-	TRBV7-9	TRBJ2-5	CASSLTGSSGETQYF
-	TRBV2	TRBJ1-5	CASSGSLQYSNQPQHF
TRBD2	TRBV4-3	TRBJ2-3	CASSQDQVTSGTGTQYF
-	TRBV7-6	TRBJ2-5	CASSTDRNQETQYF
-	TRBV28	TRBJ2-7	CASSLYARTYEQYF
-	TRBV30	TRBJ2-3	CAWFRDTQYF
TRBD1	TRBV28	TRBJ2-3	CASSLTGGAIDTQYF
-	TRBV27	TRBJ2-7	CASSSGASYEQYF
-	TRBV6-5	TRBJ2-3	CASSYRHLNGIDTQYF
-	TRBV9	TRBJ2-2	CASSVGADPNTGELFF
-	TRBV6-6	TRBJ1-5	CASSYSWDVDQPQHF
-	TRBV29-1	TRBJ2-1	CSVLRNNEQFF
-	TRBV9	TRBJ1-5	CASSVGTGNQPQHF
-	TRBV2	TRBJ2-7	CASSEAAWARNEQYF
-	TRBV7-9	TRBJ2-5	CASSFQLAETQYF
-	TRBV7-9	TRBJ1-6	CASSPHGRSLHF